This TCR beta chain was observed in a study of shared clonotypes between healthy human individuals. On this clone itself: Its matching antigen is unknown.

Findings and caveats of the study: In having few donors, the study represented limited genetic and exposure-history diversity. Naive CD4 clonotypes overlapped across several donors at around 5%. Some clonotypes were shared by all four sorted-subset donors, while others were not shared. The non-shared ones had lower generation probabilities than the shared ones.

The CDR3 has 15 residues. The V end was cut by 3 bases, the J end by 1 base, with 12 bases between. CDR1 is SNHLY and CDR2 is FYNNEI in the germline V gene. Assay used: immunoSEQ multiplex PCR; TCRdb lists only in-frame clones, some missing. This repertoire shows about 2.4 million clones, 80% to 95% found once; its top ten account for 0.36%. Investigators divided CD4+ cells into CD45RA+ naive and CD45RA-negative memory subsets. This clonotype was sampled from a man aged 18 to 29 in good health. Some clones in this sample may be carry-over from other donors' samples. The chain joins TRBV2 to TRBJ2-5, with D maybe TRBD1 (5 bases). The sample was naive CD4+ T cells from PBMCs. Subset here: CD45RA+ positively selected. The CDR3 nucleotides are TGTGCCAGCAGTGACCAGGGAAGGGTCCAAGAGACCCAGTACTTC. It specifies CASSDQGRVQETQYF.